The 5 T cell receptor beta chains in this list originate from one sample, sequenced in a study of blood T cell repertoires in COVID-19. TCRdb's table, derived via immunoSEQ multiplex PCR, lists solely in-frame clones and lacks some. The top ten hold just under 7% of the sample, which has 250,000 to 300,000 clones, about 91% seen once. Sequenced: peripheral blood. The receptors shown here come from a woman aged 25 to 39 who had recovered from COVID-19.

Only a few counts were recorded for this clone. The V gene is TRBV6-6, the J gene TRBJ1-4, with unresolved D. This CDR3 is built from 14 residues. Germline assignment: CDR1 MNHNY and CDR2 SVGAGI (reference sequence). Trimming removed 6 bases at V and 5 bases at J, with 13 bases between. The CDR3 here is CASSPGLANEKLFF. CDR3 DNA: TGTGCCAGCAGCCCCGGACTAGCGAATGAAAAACTGTTTTTT.

This clone was recorded once. The genes are TRBV7-3 and TRBJ2-2, with D tentatively TRBD2 (5 bases). Germline V gene lookup returns CDR1 SGHTA and CDR2 FQGTGA. V was pared by 2 bases and J by 7 bases, with 17 bases between. This CDR3 contains 16 residues. The CDR3 DNA sequence: TGTGCCAGCAGCTTATTACCCGGACTTGGGGTCGGGGAGCTGTTTTTT. It codes for CASSLLPGLGVGELFF.

V and J are TRBV20-1 and TRBJ2-1; D is perhaps TRBD2 (5 bases). CDR3 size: 11 residues. Deletions cut 5 bases from V and 6 bases from J, with 8 bases between. Germline V CDR1 and CDR2: DFQATT, SNEGSKA (reference sequence). The CDR3 spells CSALGSNEQFF. The CDR3 coding sequence is TGCAGTGCTCTAGGGAGCAATGAGCAGTTCTTC.

The V and J genes are TRBV11-2 and TRBJ2-7, with 7 bases aligning to TRBD2. J lost 3 bases, V lost 2 bases, and 4 bases had no gene match. Germline V gene data show CDR1 as SGHAT and CDR2 as FQNNGV. The CDR3 has 14 residues. CDR3 coding DNA: TGTGCCAGCAGCTTAATGGGGGGGGTCTACGAGCAGTACTTC. Protein: CASSLMGGVYEQYF.

The V gene is TRBV30, the J gene TRBJ2-3, with 9 bases that match TRBD2. The germline V gene encodes CDR1 GTSNPN and CDR2 SVGIG (reference sequence). The CDR3 is 15 amino acids. J gave up 2 bases and V 0 bases, and 3 bases lay outside the gene matches. CDR3 amino acids: CAWSVGGGATDTQYF. The CDR3 nucleotides are TGTGCCTGGAGTGTCGGCGGGGGGGCCACAGATACGCAGTATTTT.